This TCR beta chain was identified during a study of cytomegalovirus exposure and HLA in healthy donors. The trim removed 5 bases at V and 1 base at J, leaving 8 bases unmatched. CDR3 length equals 16 residues. Germline V gene data show CDR1 as SGHTA and CDR2 as FQGNSA. It was with 60 Vbeta and 13 Jbeta primers that the PCR ran. Libraries were prepared by immunoSEQ multiplex PCR; TCRdb keeps only in-frame clonotypes and omits some of them. The data contain 95,000 to 150,000 clones, roughly 85% of them singletons. Sequenced: PBMCs. The clonotype originates from a man aged 18 to 30 in good health and CMV-seropositive. The chain employs TRBV7-2 and TRBJ2-7; 10 bases fit TRBD1. This CDR3 is CASSPGMGQGSYEQYF. The CDR3 coding sequence is TGTGCCAGCAGCCCGGGAATGGGACAGGGGTCCTACGAGCAGTACTTC.